The 23 T cell receptor beta chains presented below share a single source sample, sequenced in a study of blood T cell repertoires in COVID-19. Measured with immunoSEQ multiplex PCR; TCRdb has only the in-frame clones, and not every one. The table shows about 51,000 clones, with 75% to 90% occurring only once. What was sequenced was peripheral blood. The receptors derive from a man aged 55 to 70 with acute or convalescent COVID-19.

In this sample, this clone turned up once. This sequence joins TRBV3-1 (or the pseudogene TRBV3-2) and TRBJ2-4, with 11 bases fitting TRBD1. CDR3 length equals 16 residues. Trimming cost V 0 bases and J 8 bases; bases outside gene matches: 6. Germline loops: CDR1 LGHDT, CDR2 YNNKEL (reference sequence). The CDR3 DNA reads as TGTGCCAGCAGCCAAGATGGGACAGGGGGTTTGGACATTCAGTACTTC. Its protein product is CASSQDGTGGLDIQYF.

V gene TRBV13 combines with J gene TRBJ1-1; D ambiguous. CDR1 and CDR2 (germline): PRHDT, FYEKMQ (reference sequence). The ends were cut back, 5 bases at V and 2 bases at J, with 18 bases in the middle. This CDR3 contains 16 residues. The DNA of the CDR3 is TGTGCCAGCAGCCAGCTTAACCCCATGGGCAACACTGAAGCTTTCTTT. Encoded protein: CASSQLNPMGNTEAFF.

The rearrangement uses TRBV24-1 and TRBJ2-1; 9 bases fit TRBD1. With V trimmed by 5 bases and J by 9 bases, 10 bases remained unmatched. The germline V gene encodes CDR1 KGHDR and CDR2 SFDVKD. The CDR3 covers 15 residues. The CDR3 loop reads CATSGRDRASGEQFF. CDR3 nucleotides: TGTGCCACCAGTGGGCGGGACAGGGCGTCGGGTGAGCAGTTCTTC.

V usage is TRBV11-3 and J usage is TRBJ1-6, with 11 bases that match TRBD1. The J segment lost 4 bases and the V segment lost 5 bases, leaving 4 bases of the junction unmatched. This CDR3 comprises 16 residues. Per the germline V gene, CDR1 is SGHNT and CDR2 is YENEEA. In DNA, the CDR3 is TGTGCCAGCAGCCCCCGGGACAGGGGGTATAATTCACCCCTCCACTTT. Protein sequence: CASSPRDRGYNSPLHF.

V usage is TRBV4-1 and J usage is TRBJ1-1; 10 positions match TRBD1. The CDR3 is 14 amino acids. Germline V CDR1 and CDR2: MGHRA, YSYEKL. The V and J ends lost 3 bases and 5 bases, in that order; junction bases with no gene match: 3. The CDR3 DNA is TGCGCCAGCAGCCATCCGGGACAGGGGACTGAAGCTTTCTTT. Translation gives CASSHPGQGTEAFF.

CDR3 amino acids: CASSLSGYGYTF. DNA of the CDR3: TGTGCCAGCAGCTTATCGGGGTATGGCTACACCTTC. The chain is built from TRBV7-2 and TRBJ1-2; D unresolved. V was shortened by 2 bases and J by 5 bases, with 6 bases between the two germline ends. Germline values: CDR1 SGHTA, CDR2 FQGNSA. The CDR3 runs 12 residues.

The chain has TRBV19 and TRBJ2-1, with 13 bases lining up with TRBD2. V lost 4 bases to trimming and J lost 4 bases; unmatched junction nucleotides: 10. The CDR3 length is 18 residues. Germline CDR1 is LNHDA and CDR2 is SQIVND (reference sequence). The CDR3 loop reads CASSTQVGLAGLYNEQFF. The CDR3 DNA is TGTGCCAGTAGTACCCAGGTGGGACTAGCGGGGTTGTACAATGAGCAGTTCTTC. Full variable domain (missing parts from reference TRBV19 and TRBJ2-1): DGGITQSPKYLFRKEGQNVTLSCEQNLNHDAMYWYRQDPGQGLRLIYYSQIVNDFQKGDIAEGYSVSREKKESFPLTVTSAQKNPTAFYLCASSTQVGLAGLYNEQFFGPGTRLTVL.

The genes are TRBV10-3 and TRBJ2-5; 7 nucleotides align to TRBD1. CDR1 ENHRY and CDR2 SYGVKD come from the germline V gene. The CDR3 runs 14 residues. V lost 6 bases and J lost 5; bases outside the gene matches: 9. CDR3 sequence: CAIRGTARGETQYF. CDR3 DNA sequence: TGTGCCATCAGGGGGACAGCTAGAGGGGAGACCCAGTACTTC.

The chain uses TRBV9 and TRBJ1-6; a weak D match, TRBD1 (5 bases). Deletions cut 4 bases from V and 7 bases from J, with 15 bases between. Germline V gene data show CDR1 as SGDLS and CDR2 as YYNGEE. The CDR3 is 15 amino acids. The CDR3 nucleotides are TGTGCCAGCAGCCCCGCGTGGGGCTCCAATTCACCCCTCCACTTT. Its translation is CASSPAWGSNSPLHF. Full variable domain (outside the CDR3, taken from reference TRBV9 and TRBJ1-6): DSGVTQTPKHLITATGQRVTLRCSPRSGDLSVYWYQQSLDQGLQFLIQYYNGEERAKGNILERFSAQQFPDLHSELNLSSLELGDSALYFCASSPAWGSNSPLHFGNGTRLTVT.

This sequence joins TRBV4-1 and TRBJ2-7; TRBD2 matches at 9 bases. Losses at the gene ends were 3 bases for V and 3 bases for J; bases not matched to a gene: 9. The CDR3 has 16 residues. Germline CDR1 and CDR2: MGHRA and YSYEKL. CDR3 nucleotide sequence: TGCGCCAGCAGCCAGGGTAGCGGGAGCACACTCTACGAGCAGTACTTC. Translating it yields CASSQGSGSTLYEQYF.

The chain joins TRBV28 to TRBJ1-1, with D uncertain. There are 16 residues in the CDR3. Trimming stripped 3 bases from V and 2 bases from J, with 16 bases between. Germline-derived CDR1 and CDR2 are MDHEN and SYDVKM. CDR3 sequence: CASSFNGVNENTEAFF. The CDR3 nucleotides are TGTGCCAGCAGTTTCAACGGGGTCAATGAAAACACTGAAGCTTTCTTT.

The chain joins TRBV3-1 (or the pseudogene TRBV3-2) to TRBJ1-1; maybe TRBD1 (6 bases). The CDR3 loop spans 20 amino acids. V was shortened by 4 bases and J by 5 bases, with 32 bases between the two germline ends. CDR1 and CDR2 from the germline V gene are LGHDT and YNNKEL (reference sequence). CDR3 sequence reads: CASSPPRTTSRRGKETEAFF. In nucleotides, the CDR3 is TGTGCCAGCAGCCCACCTCGAACGACCTCCCGCAGGGGTAAAGAAACTGAAGCTTTCTTT.

The V and J genes are TRBV9 and TRBJ2-1; 11 nucleotides match TRBD1. Germline assignment: CDR1 SGDLS and CDR2 YYNGEE. This CDR3 spans 15 amino acids. The junction had 8 bases not matched to a gene; V was cut back by 4 bases and J by 8 bases. The CDR3 is CASSTGQGAFHEQFF. DNA of the CDR3: TGTGCCAGCAGCACCGGACAGGGGGCGTTCCATGAGCAGTTCTTC. Full variable domain (missing parts from reference TRBV9 and TRBJ2-1): DSGVTQTPKHLITATGQRVTLRCSPRSGDLSVYWYQQSLDQGLQFLIQYYNGEERAKGNILERFSAQQFPDLHSELNLSSLELGDSALYFCASSTGQGAFHEQFFGPGTRLTVL.

This clone was counted only a few times. The gene calls are TRBV5-4 and TRBJ2-6; D remains unclear. This CDR3 has 16 residues. The germline V gene encodes CDR1 SGHNT and CDR2 YYREEE (reference sequence). The V end was cut by 2 bases, the J end by 1 base, with 10 bases between. CDR3 sequence: CASSFKRQSGANVLTF. The CDR3 nucleotides read TGTGCCAGCAGCTTTAAGAGGCAGTCTGGGGCCAACGTCCTGACTTTC.

The chain links TRBV5-4 to TRBJ2-3; TRBD2 aligns across 10 bases. The V segment lost 4 bases and the J segment 2 bases; nucleotides outside the gene matches: 4. The CDR3 has 15 amino acids. In germline, CDR1 is SGHNT, CDR2 YYREEE (reference sequence). CDR3 in amino acids: CASSLGTSDTDTQYF. In DNA, the CDR3 is TGTGCCAGCAGCCTCGGGACTAGCGACACAGATACGCAGTATTTT.

This chain links TRBV11-3 with TRBJ1-2, with 8 bases that match TRBD1. From germline, CDR1 is SGHNT and CDR2 YENEEA. V trimming: 8 bases; J trimming: 8 bases; junction bases outside the gene matches: 19. This CDR3 has 16 amino acids. Here the CDR3 DNA reads TGTGCCAGCGGGAAGAGCCCCCCGGGACAGGTGAAAGGCTACACCTTC. Amino acids: CASGKSPPGQVKGYTF.

This chain links TRBV5-4 with TRBJ2-1; TRBD2 is a possible D gene (5 bases). V dropped 2 bases and J dropped 14 bases, with 23 bases sitting between them. Germline V gives CDR1 SGHNT, CDR2 YYREEE (reference sequence). The CDR3 runs to 15 residues. The DNA of the CDR3 is TGTGCCAGCAGCTTAGTACCGGGAAGGGATCCCCCTGAGTTCTTC. It is translated as CASSLVPGRDPPEFF.

V gene TRBV19 combines with J gene TRBJ2-1, with a weak D call TRBD1 (6 bases). This CDR3 spans 14 amino acids. Germline lookup yields CDR1 LNHDA and CDR2 SQIVND (reference sequence). The ends were cut back, 4 bases at V and 7 bases at J, with 14 bases in the middle. CDR3 in amino acids: CASSSQAQGNEQFF. In nucleotides, the CDR3 is TGTGCCAGTAGTAGCCAGGCCCAGGGGAATGAGCAGTTCTTC.

The V gene is TRBV6-5, the J gene TRBJ1-1; D call uncertain. The CDR3 has 15 amino acids. Germline loops: CDR1 MNHEY, CDR2 SVGAGI. Trimming cost V 0 bases and J 2 bases, with 10 bases left between them. The CDR3 bases are TGTGCCAGCAGTTACTCGGTATCCCTAAACACTGAAGCTTTCTTT. It codes for CASSYSVSLNTEAFF.

The chain combines TRBV29-1 with TRBJ2-3; TRBD1 agrees at 8 bases. CDR1 is SQVTM, CDR2 ANQGSEA, per germline. After removal of 7 bases from V and 1 base from J, the junction contained 4 bases not matched to a gene. CDR3 length: 13 residues. This CDR3 reads CSAPTGGTDTQYF. For the CDR3, the DNA is TGCAGCGCCCCGACAGGGGGCACAGATACGCAGTATTTT.

The V and J genes are TRBV11-3 and TRBJ1-1; 8 bases match TRBD1. The CDR3 sequence is 14 residues long. Germline V gene sequence: CDR1 SGHNT, CDR2 YENEEA. V shed 5 bases, J shed 10 bases, and the junction held 12 bases outside the gene matches. Written as DNA, the CDR3 is TGTGCCAGCAGCGGCCCCCGGGACAGGACCACAGCTTTCTTT. It translates to CASSGPRDRTTAFF.

The rearrangement links TRBV10-3 to TRBJ2-6; no clear D gene. CDR1 and CDR2 (germline): ENHRY, SYGVKD. V was clipped by 4 bases and J by 2 bases, with 12 bases between them. This CDR3 region has 16 residues. The CDR3 spells CAISAGTQAGANVLTF. The CDR3 nucleotides read TGTGCCATCAGTGCCGGCACCCAGGCTGGGGCCAACGTCCTGACTTTC.

The V gene is TRBV15, the J gene TRBJ2-1; D is undetermined. V was shortened by 1 base and J by 10 bases, with 8 bases between the two germline ends. The CDR3 runs to 12 residues. From germline, CDR1 is LNHNV and CDR2 YYDKDF (reference sequence). The CDR3 DNA reads as TGTGCCACCAGCAGAGTCGGCAGGGAGCAGTTCTTC. It yields the protein CATSRVGREQFF.